A single sample gave rise to the 23 T cell receptor beta chains below, sequenced in a study of blood T cell dynamics during melanoma immunotherapy. Produced via immunoSEQ multiplex PCR; TCRdb's table is partial and in-frame only. The sample consists of 25,000 to 35,000 clones, roughly 84% of them appearing once. Stated time point: week 3, after first cycle of checkpoint inhibitor. The sequencing here drew on blood, taken from a patient treated with checkpoint blockade. These receptors came from a human donor with melanoma.

This chain joins TRBV7-9 and TRBJ2-3, with D tentatively TRBD1 (5 bases). The CDR3 runs 15 residues. The germline gives CDR1 SEHNR, CDR2 FQNEAQ (reference sequence). V lost 4 bases and J lost 3, with 14 bases in between. The CDR3 loop reads CASSSGRDWTDTQYF. Here the CDR3 DNA reads TGTGCCAGCAGCTCAGGGCGTGATTGGACAGATACGCAGTATTTT. The variable domain in full, with the rest retrieved from reference TRBV7-9 and TRBJ2-3, is DTGVSQNPRHKITKRGQNVTFRCDPISEHNRLYWYRQTLGQGPEFLTYFQNEAQLEKSRLLSDRFSAERPKGSFSTLEIQRTEQGDSAMYLCASSSGRDWTDTQYFGPGTRLTVL.

The chain is built from TRBV9 and TRBJ1-2; TRBD1 is a possible D gene (6 bases). The CDR3 totals 14 residues. V was cut by 0 bases and J by 14 bases, with 20 bases left in between. CDR1 is SGDLS, CDR2 YYNGEE, per germline. This CDR3 reads CASSVAQGHVGLTF. The CDR3 coding sequence is TGTGCCAGCAGCGTAGCCCAGGGACACGTTGGCCTGACCTTC.

This sequence joins TRBV15 and TRBJ1-5; D possibly corresponds to TRBD1 (6 bases). Looked up from germline, CDR1 is LNHNV and CDR2 is YYDKDF (reference sequence). CDR3 size: 15 residues. Trimming left V 3 bases short and J 7 bases short, with 16 bases between. The CDR3 region is CATSSPGGAKQPQHF. Here the CDR3 DNA reads TGTGCCACCAGCAGCCCCGGGGGCGCGAAGCAGCCCCAGCATTTT.

This chain connects TRBV4-1 to TRBJ2-3, with D perhaps TRBD1 (5 bases). This CDR3 has 13 amino acids. The germline V gene has CDR1 MGHRA and CDR2 YSYEKL. V lost 8 bases and J 4 bases, leaving 13 bases between the germline ends. CDR3 protein: CASSGIFADTQYF. CDR3 bases: TGCGCCAGCTCAGGGATCTTTGCAGATACGCAGTATTTT.

The V call is TRBV5-6, the J call TRBJ2-5; 7 bases align to TRBD2. Germline values: CDR1 SGHDT, CDR2 YYEEEE. The CDR3 covers 15 residues. The ends lost 3 bases at V and 0 bases at J; junction bases unmatched: 5. Written as DNA, the CDR3 is TGTGCCAGCAGCTCCCTAGCGGCGTACCAAGAGACCCAGTACTTC. Amino acids: CASSSLAAYQETQYF.

The J gene is TRBJ1-5, the V gene TRBV2; a possible D gene is TRBD1 (6 bases). V was pared by 6 bases and J by 0 bases, with 15 bases between. The CDR3 is 16 residues long. The germline V gene encodes CDR1 SNHLY and CDR2 FYNNEI. The CDR3 nucleotides read TGTGCCAGCAGCGACCTACAGGGACATAGCAATCAGCCCCAGCATTTT. This sequence encodes CASSDLQGHSNQPQHF. The full variable domain, its missing parts supplied by reference TRBV2 and TRBJ1-5, is EPEVTQTPSHQVTQMGQEVILRCVPISNHLYFYWYRQILGQKVEFLVSFYNNEISEKSEIFDDQFSVERPDGSNFTLKIRSTKLEDSAMYFCASSDLQGHSNQPQHFGDGTRLSIL.

V gene TRBV15 combines with J gene TRBJ1-4; a weak D match, TRBD1 (5 bases). Germline values: CDR1 LNHNV, CDR2 YYDKDF (reference sequence). Trimming shortened V by 3 bases and J by 15 bases, and 20 bases separated the two germline ends. The CDR3 contains 14 residues. CDR3 DNA: TGTGCCACCAGCAGGCCCTTACAGGAGAAAAAGATGTTTTTT. Translating gives CATSRPLQEKKMFF.

The chain is built from TRBV9 and TRBJ2-7; D not certain. The CDR3 covers 14 residues. The V end was cut by 0 bases, the J end by 4 bases, with 11 bases between. CDR1 is SGDLS and CDR2 is YYNGEE in the germline V gene. The CDR3 here is CASSVGAERYEQYF. The CDR3, as DNA: TGTGCCAGCAGCGTAGGTGCGGAGAGGTACGAGCAGTACTTC.

This sequence joins TRBV20-1 and TRBJ1-2, with D perhaps TRBD1 (6 bases). V was shortened by 4 bases and J by 3 bases, with 6 bases between the two germline ends. The germline CDR1 and CDR2 sequences are DFQATT and SNEGSKA (reference sequence). This CDR3 region has 11 residues. CDR3 sequence (DNA): TGCAGTGCTACAGGGGACTATGGCTACACCTTC. Its translation is CSATGDYGYTF.

This rearrangement joins TRBV5-1 to TRBJ2-3; tentatively, D is TRBD2 (5 bases). Germline V gene sequence: CDR1 SGHRS, CDR2 YFSETQ. The CDR3 runs to 12 residues. V was trimmed by 4 bases and J by 3 bases, leaving 6 bases between them. For the CDR3, the DNA is TGCGCCAGCAGCAGGACTACAGATACGCAGTATTTT. This encodes CASSRTTDTQYF.

V is TRBV5-5 and J is TRBJ1-4; tentative D call: TRBD1 (5 bases). Per the germline V gene, CDR1 is SGHKS and CDR2 is YYEKEE (reference sequence). The CDR3 has 15 amino acids. The ends were cut back, 2 bases at V and 5 bases at J, with 13 bases in the middle. CDR3 in DNA: TGTGCCAGCAGCTTTGCTGTGGGGCCAAATGAAAAACTGTTTTTT. Its translation is CASSFAVGPNEKLFF.

V usage is TRBV4-1 and J usage is TRBJ1-1, with D tentatively TRBD1 (5 bases). This CDR3 is 15 amino acids long. V was trimmed by 0 bases and J by 10 bases, leaving 18 bases between them. CDR1 and CDR2 (germline): MGHRA, YSYEKL. This CDR3 reads CASSQDSAGDGRAFF. CDR3 in DNA: TGCGCCAGCAGCCAAGATTCGGCCGGGGACGGACGAGCTTTCTTT.

V usage is TRBV11-2 and J usage is TRBJ1-1, with 10 nucleotides matching TRBD1. Trimming removed 5 bases from V and 5 bases from J; junction bases left unmatched: 20. The germline V gene encodes CDR1 SGHAT and CDR2 FQNNGV. The CDR3 is 19 amino acids. Written as DNA, the CDR3 is TGTGCCAGCAGCGCGCCGCCGGGACAGGGGTTCGACGGACGTACTGAAGCTTTCTTT. Its translation is CASSAPPGQGFDGRTEAFF.

The rearrangement uses TRBV27 and TRBJ2-5; weak D call: TRBD1 (6 bases). Matching the DNA end better, TRBJ2-7 makes the J call doubtful. The CDR3 consists of 14 residues. Germline V gene data show CDR1 as MNHEY and CDR2 as SMNVEV (reference sequence). As DNA, the CDR3 is TGTGCCAGCAGTTTGGACAGAGTTTCGTACGAGCAGTACTTC. It specifies CASSLDRVSYEQYF.

The sample holds a few counts of this clone. The J gene is TRBJ2-3, the V gene TRBV7-6; D might be TRBD1 or TRBD2, each matching 5 bases. The CDR3 is 14 amino acids. Trimming took 1 base from V and 10 from J, leaving 15 bases between them. CDR1 is SGHVS, CDR2 FNYEAQ, per germline. The CDR3 spells CASSLETRGDAQYF. Here the CDR3 DNA reads TGTGCCAGCAGCTTAGAGACGAGGGGAGACGCGCAGTATTTT.

The chain uses TRBV9 and TRBJ2-3, with 8 bases identical to TRBD2. J gave up 0 bases and V 4 bases, and 7 bases lay outside the gene matches. Per germline, CDR1 SGDLS and CDR2 YYNGEE. The CDR3 sequence is 16 residues long. This chain's CDR3 is CASSLLAGTSTDTQYF. The CDR3 DNA reads TGTGCCAGCAGCCTATTAGCGGGAACTAGCACAGATACGCAGTATTTT.

The chain employs TRBV28 and TRBJ1-1; D is unclear. The V and J ends lost 7 bases and 5 bases respectively, with 14 bases between them. Germline V CDR1 and CDR2: MDHEN, SYDVKM. The CDR3 loop spans 13 amino acids. CDR3 region: CASMGWRKTEAFF. As DNA, the CDR3 is TGTGCCAGCATGGGTTGGCGGAAGACTGAAGCTTTCTTT.

V gene TRBV18 combines with J gene TRBJ1-2; tentative D call: TRBD1 (6 bases). CDR1 is KGHSH and CDR2 is LQKENI in the germline V gene. This CDR3 spans 16 amino acids. The V and J ends lost 0 bases and 6 bases respectively, with 17 bases between them. The CDR3 sequence is CASSPPLRQAGHGYTF. The CDR3 DNA reads TGTGCCAGCTCACCACCGCTGAGACAGGCGGGGCATGGCTACACCTTC.

The rearrangement joins TRBV5-1 to TRBJ1-5; tentative D call: TRBD1 (6 bases). The V end lost 0 bases, the J end lost 7 bases, and 11 bases lay between the germline ends. Germline V lookup: CDR1 SGHRS, CDR2 YFSETQ. The CDR3 length is 14 residues. The CDR3 bases are TGCGCCAGCAGCTTGGACAGGGAAAACCAGCCCCAGCATTTT. Its protein is CASSLDRENQPQHF.

V gene TRBV6-6 combines with J gene TRBJ1-1, with a tentative D call TRBD1 (5 bases). The ends were cut back, 5 bases at V and 0 bases at J, with 10 bases in the middle. This CDR3 contains 14 residues. The germline CDR1 and CDR2 sequences are MNHNY and SVGAGI (reference sequence). CDR3 region: CASSIRAVNTEAFF. For the CDR3, the DNA is TGTGCCAGCAGTATCAGGGCGGTGAACACTGAAGCTTTCTTT.

The V and J genes are TRBV7-2 and TRBJ1-1; 7 nucleotides line up with TRBD1. CDR1 and CDR2 (germline): SGHTA, FQGNSA. J gave up 4 bases and V 5 bases, and 7 bases lay outside the gene matches. There are 14 residues in the CDR3. The DNA of the CDR3 is TGTGCCAGCAGCCCGCAGGGGGTCGGCACTGAAGCTTTCTTT. The encoded protein is CASSPQGVGTEAFF. Using reference TRBV7-2 and TRBJ1-1 for the parts outside the CDR3, the full variable domain is GAGVSQSPSNKVTEKGKDVELRCDPISGHTALYWYRQSLGQGLEFLIYFQGNSAPDKSGLPSDRFSAERTGGSVSTLTIQRTQQEDSAVYLCASSPQGVGTEAFFGQGTRLTVV.

Here the CDR3 reads CASSWSGDTGELFF. The DNA for the CDR3 is TGCGCCAGCAGCTGGTCAGGGGACACCGGGGAGCTGTTTTTT. The rearrangement links TRBV5-1 to TRBJ2-2; D possibly corresponds to TRBD1 (6 bases). Germline assignment: CDR1 SGHRS and CDR2 YFSETQ. The V end was cut by 3 bases, the J end by 3 bases, with 9 bases between. The CDR3 length is 14 residues. Drawing the rest from reference TRBV5-1 and TRBJ2-2, the complete variable domain is KAGVTQTPRYLIKTRGQQVTLSCSPISGHRSVSWYQQTPGQGLQFLFEYFSETQRNKGNFPGRFSGRQFSNSRSEMNVSTLELGDSALYLCASSWSGDTGELFFGEGSRLTVL.

This clone was seen only once. The CDR3 reads CASSQTEYEQYF. The CDR3 DNA follows: TGTGCCAGCAGCCAGACAGAATACGAGCAGTACTTC. The chain carries TRBV6-1 and TRBJ2-7, with a tentative D call TRBD1 (5 bases). The germline CDR1 and CDR2 sequences are MNHNS and SASEGT. Trimming took 6 bases from V and 4 from J, leaving 10 bases between them. The CDR3 contains 12 residues.